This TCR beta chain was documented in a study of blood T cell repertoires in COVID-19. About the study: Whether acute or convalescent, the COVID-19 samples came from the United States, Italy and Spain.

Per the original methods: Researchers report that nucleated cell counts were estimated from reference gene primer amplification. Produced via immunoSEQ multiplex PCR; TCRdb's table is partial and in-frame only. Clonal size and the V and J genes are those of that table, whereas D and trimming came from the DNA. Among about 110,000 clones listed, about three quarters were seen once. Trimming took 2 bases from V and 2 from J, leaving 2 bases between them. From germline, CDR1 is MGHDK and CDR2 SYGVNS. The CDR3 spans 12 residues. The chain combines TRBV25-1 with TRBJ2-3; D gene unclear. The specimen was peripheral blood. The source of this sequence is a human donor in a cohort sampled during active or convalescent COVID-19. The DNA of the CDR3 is TGTGCCAGCAGTGAACTCACAGATACGCAGTATTTT. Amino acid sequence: CASSELTDTQYF.